This T cell receptor (beta chain) is from a study of blood T cell repertoires in COVID-19 (dated by TCRdb to about 2020). Looking at the study overall: Samples from collaborators originated in the United States, Italy and Spain and spanned both the acute and convalescent phases of COVID-19. The material from the prospective study consisted of cDNA or gDNA derived from T cells, B-cell-depleted T cells, or PBMCs. The dataset comprised deeply sampled blood TCRbeta repertoires from subjects exposed to, actively infected with, or recovered from COVID-19. A freely available public database, intended as a resource for researchers studying the immune response to SARS-CoV-2, is where the repertoires were released. Samples came from the ongoing ImmuneRACE study (first 160 participants) plus 1,254 subjects from 6 global collaborators. Nearly every sample came with metadata listing a de-identified subject ID, COVID-19 status, age in years and sex. Where available, HLA class I and class II types were obtained from metadata supplied by the sample provider rather than from assay-based typing.

Beyond this particular receptor, the publication reports: The quantity of clinical and demographic metadata differed by source and by participant and was supplied without curation.

The CDR3, cysteine through phenylalanine, is 15 amino acids long. The read is trimmed to its CDR3 DNA, 45 bases read in frame from base 1. The V end gives up 6 bases and the J end 0 bases, leaving 6 bases in the junction not matched to a gene. As encoded in the germline V gene (reference sequence), CDR1 is WNHNN while CDR2 is SYGVQD. Collaborating institutions collected whole blood in K2EDTA tubes following their own protocols. For TCRbeta analysis, collaborators shipped samples as frozen whole blood, isolated PBMCs, or DNA extracted from either of those sample types. Details on this clone: The clone's antigen remains unknown. Base quality data are lacking; no much larger clone is found one base away.

TCRbeta CDR3 regions were amplified from genomic DNA using the immunoSEQ Assay, a bias-controlled multiplex PCR. Per the source publication's procedure: The number of nucleated cells in each sample was estimated by amplification of reference gene primers within the assay. Sequence reads were collapsed and filtered to measure the absolute abundance of every unique TCRbeta CDR3 rearrangement. For each sample, productive Simpson clonality was calculated by taking the square root of Simpson's diversity index across productive rearrangements. TCRdb took over this immuneACCESS table, retaining in-frame rearrangements with V and J assigned. Such tables are incomplete; in checked studies, under half of the missing clones stem from an unresolved V gene, and the remainder is unexplained. The V and J calls and clone size were taken over from that table, and D and trimming were inferred from the DNA. This sample is represented by roughly 200,000 clones; about 83% of them were singletons. 1.5% to 1.9% of the sample comes from the top ten.

The receptor's source is a human donor in a cohort sampled during active COVID-19. Sequenced material: peripheral blood. The rearrangement joined TRBV10-1 to TRBJ2-3; TRBD2 aligns with 7 central bases. The DNA sequence is TGCGCCAGCAGGCCTAGCGGAACTAGCACAGATACGCAGTATTTT. Translated, it gives CASRPSGTSTDTQYF.